The clone carrying this TCR beta chain was recorded many times. This specimen comes from a study of chronic HIV infection and antiretroviral therapy. TCRdb called the 5' RACE reads again in MiXCR, with one record for every CDR3 protein. The data hold approximately 30,000 distinct CDR3 sequences, with about 9.6% observed a single time. Trimming cost V 2 bases and J 9 bases; bases outside gene matches: 7. The CDR3 covers 15 residues. Germline assignment: CDR1 MNHEY and CDR2 SVGAGI. The chain combines TRBV6-5 with TRBJ2-1; 10 bases agree with TRBD1. This clonotype originated in an adult who had HIV and had not received antiretroviral therapy, or was an uninfected healthy control (not recorded which). The specimen was peripheral blood. CDR3 region: CASSYGDRGEIEQFF. The CDR3 DNA follows: TGTGCCAGCAGTTACGGGGACAGGGGAGAGATTGAGCAGTTCTTC.